This note documents a single T cell receptor (beta chain) sequence. This receptor's antigen is unknown. Relative to the germline gene, one junction end is altered; a read error may explain this. The data are from a study of tumor and adjacent non-tumor tissue in lung cancer (dated by TCRdb to 2017 to 2018). Background on the whole study: Patients with adenocarcinoma (12), squamous cell carcinoma (2) and small cell lung cancer (1) were included in the cohort. The study compared bulk TCRbeta repertoires between lung tumor tissue and matched distant non-tumor lung tissue from 15 lung cancer patients. In total, sequencing yielded 125,075,908 productive TCRbeta reads, which works out to an average of about 3.9 million reads per sample. TCRbeta CDR3 sequencing was performed on under 35 paired specimens, with one tumor sample and one normal lung sample collected per patient. Among the roughly 15 patients, ages ranged from roughly 30 to 85 years, some ten were men and 5 were women, and disease was TNM stage I to III.

For CDR1 and CDR2, the germline V gene lists SGHAT and FQNNGV. The cysteine opens and the phenylalanine closes a CDR3 of 14 amino acids. Only the CDR3 DNA is retained, 42 bases long and in frame from the first base. The library was obtained by multiplex PCR. Sequencer: Illumina HiSeq 2500. TCRbeta libraries were built by three rounds of nested PCR using primers (Table S4), following protocols modified from ARM-PCR. Before sequencing, PCR products of 200-500 bp were excised from the gel and purified with the QIAquick gel extraction kit. The authors processed their data as follows. Reads were cleaned using Trimmomatic, were merged into complete CDR3 sequences using FLASH, and were assigned to V(D)J germline segments using MiTCR. Clonal diversity was calculated as the inverse Simpson's index using VDJtools. A read counted as productive if the sequence was in-frame and lacked a premature stop codon. Using fastp trimming at Q25 and MiXCR clonotype assembly, TCRdb reanalyzed the public sequencing data and kept in-frame beta chains. Rows with one shared CDR3 protein collapse into an entry with the most common genes and DNA. What appears here as the V and J calls and clone size reflects TCRdb's work, not the paper's. This sample comprises 71,000 or so distinct CDR3 sequences, 80% to 85% of them detected only once. The ten largest clones capture roughly 13% of the sample.

Points the paper makes about the study in general: A significantly larger cumulative share of the repertoire was made up by the top 100 clones in normal lung than in tumor tissue. TCR diversity was significantly higher in younger patients, and higher tumor TCR diversity was associated with shorter overall and disease-free survival. Tumor tissue showed significantly higher TCR diversity (inverse Simpson) than normal lung tissue, at around 450 vs 150 (P = 0.0075, Mann-Whitney U test). Only around 15 patients were included in the cohort, and the need for larger samples and more detailed clinical data was noted by the authors. The methods do not name the sequencing platform or mention unique molecular identifiers. Because peripheral blood was not sequenced, the blood TCRbeta repertoires of the lung cancer patients in the study went unexamined.

RNA was isolated from bulk unsorted tissue, and RNA quality was assessed with a NanoDrop ND-1000 and an Agilent 2100. The donors were newly diagnosed lung cancer patients admitted for thoracic surgery in China from August to November 2014 who had not received prior chemotherapy. The study excluded patients who had received radiotherapy or chemotherapy before or who had another cancer at the same time. Surgical tissue pieces of about 1-2 cm3 were preserved in RNAlater solution and stored at -80 °C until use. The source material was lung tumor tissue. The origin of this receptor is a woman in her 50s with non-small cell lung cancer. The chain is made from TRBV11-2 and TRBJ2-7; the D gene cannot be resolved reliably. The nucleotides read TGTACCAGTAGCTCCCCCCGGAAACACTACGAGCAATACTTC. This sequence encodes CTSSSPRKHYEQYF.